This TCR beta chain was identified during a study of T cells expressing NK-cell markers. The CDR3 covers 17 residues. The germline V gene has CDR1 SGHAT and CDR2 FQNNGV. TCRdb reprocessed the 5' RACE reads, with one entry per CDR3 protein and no DNA. The sample's table shows 140,000 or so distinct CDR3 sequences. The sequenced sample was blood T cells: a sorted CD56 or NKG2C T cell subset, CD4+ or CD8+ T cells, or bulk PBMC T cells (not recorded which). The genes are TRBV11-2 and TRBJ1-4. The receptor comes from a man between 18 and 35 years old in good health. CDR3 sequence reads: CASSLSVAGPTNEKLFF.